This T cell receptor (beta chain) is drawn from a study of immune evolution from preneoplasia to lung adenocarcinoma. As for this clone: Antigen unknown.

Between the mid-2010s and the late 2010s, patients underwent resection in Japan or China. Premalignant or tumor cells were enriched by macro-dissection after pathologic assessment. General observations from the study: From normal lung to invasive adenocarcinoma, top clone frequencies appeared to decrease.

Assay used: immunoSEQ multiplex PCR; TCRdb lists only in-frame clones, some missing. The sample contains about 4,100 clones, 65% to 80% of which appear only once. Trimming took 5 bases from V and 10 from J, leaving 20 bases between them. Germline V CDR1 and CDR2: SNHLY, FYNNEI. The CDR3 loop spans 14 amino acids. The receptor comes from a person between 65 and 79 years old with invasive lung adenocarcinoma. Some clones in this sample may be carry-over from other donors' samples. The chain employs TRBV2 and TRBJ1-1; a weak D match, TRBD1 (5 bases). Material: FFPE invasive lung adenocarcinoma tissue. The CDR3 is CASSSRGGGATAFF. The CDR3 DNA sequence: TGTGCCAGCAGTTCTCGTGGGGGAGGAGCTACAGCTTTCTTT.